This T cell receptor beta chain was recovered during a study of T cells in Graves' hyperthyroidism and ophthalmopathy. Stable disease denoted Graves' hyperthyroidism without ophthalmopathy progression within 18 months. This clonotype was seen repeatedly, ten times or more. The source material, RNA transcripts, was used to amplify TCR beta CDR3 regions. Researchers ran a first-round RT-PCR on the TCR CDR3 using the HTBI primer set. MiXCR, run by TCRdb on the multiplex PCR reads, gives a single entry per CDR3 protein. This sample has about 610,000 distinct CDR3 sequences, with approximately 44% found just once. There are 16 residues in the CDR3. Per germline, CDR1 MNHEY and CDR2 SVGAGI. Trimming cost V 4 bases and J 0 bases, with 15 bases left between them.

The sample was peripheral blood or thyroid tissue (not recorded which). The sequence was collected from a woman between 18 and 30 years old with Graves' hyperthyroidism. The chain links TRBV6-5 to TRBJ2-5, with D tentatively TRBD2 (6 bases). The CDR3: CASSWRGFAYQETQYF. The CDR3 nucleotides read TGTGCCAGCAGTTGGAGGGGTTTCGCTTACCAAGAGACCCAGTACTTC.